The 16 T cell receptor beta chains in this list originate from one sample, sequenced in a study of blood T cell repertoires in COVID-19. Some clones are missing from TCRdb's copy, which holds only in-frame ones; the method was immunoSEQ multiplex PCR. The sample consists of roughly 200,000 clones, roughly 85% of them appearing once. Specimen: peripheral blood. The receptors here all came from a woman aged 55-75 years with acute or convalescent COVID-19.

This rearrangement joins TRBV19 to TRBJ1-5; unclear D gene. CDR1 and CDR2 (germline): LNHDA, SQIVND (reference sequence). Trimming removed 1 base from V and 7 bases from J, with 14 bases in between. The CDR3 is made up of 15 amino acids. The CDR3 reads CASSIANIIGQPQHF. CDR3 sequence (DNA): TGTGCCAGTAGTATAGCAAACATAATCGGGCAGCCCCAGCATTTT. Drawing the rest from reference TRBV19 and TRBJ1-5, the complete variable domain is DGGITQSPKYLFRKEGQNVTLSCEQNLNHDAMYWYRQDPGQGLRLIYYSQIVNDFQKGDIAEGYSVSREKKESFPLTVTSAQKNPTAFYLCASSIANIIGQPQHFGDGTRLSIL.

This clone was counted a few times. CDR3 protein: CASSPRVTSGRASKQFF. CDR3 sequence (DNA): TGTGCCAGTAGTCCGAGAGTTACTAGCGGGAGAGCCAGCAAGCAGTTCTTC. The rearrangement joins TRBV19 to TRBJ2-1, with TRBD2 matching 11 bases. The CDR3 sequence is 17 residues long. J gave up 11 bases and V 5 bases, and 17 bases lay outside the gene matches. Germline V CDR1 and CDR2: LNHDA, SQIVND (reference sequence).

A word on this clone: Other nucleotide sequences in the sample specify the same CDR3. V is TRBV11-3 and J is TRBJ2-1; 14 bases fit TRBD2. The CDR3 extends over 16 amino acids. V was pared by 5 bases and J by 3 bases, with 3 bases of the junction left unmatched. Germline CDR1 reads SGHNT; CDR2 reads YENEEA. The CDR3 coding sequence is TGTGCCAGCAGCCTTGGACTAGCGGGAGGCTACAATGAGCAGTTCTTC. Protein product: CASSLGLAGGYNEQFF. The whole variable domain, filled in from reference TRBV11-3 and TRBJ2-1, reads EAGVVQSPRYKIIEKKQPVAFWCNPISGHNTLYWYLQNLGQGPELLIRYENEEAVDDSQLPKDRFSAERLKGVDSTLKIQPAELGDSAVYLCASSLGLAGGYNEQFFGPGTRLTVL.

The V gene is TRBV27, the J gene TRBJ1-6; possibly TRBD1 for D (5 bases). This CDR3 is 18 amino acids long. V was cut by 6 bases and J by 0 bases, with 18 bases left in between. Germline V gene lookup returns CDR1 MNHEY and CDR2 SMNVEV (reference sequence). Written as DNA, the CDR3 is TGTGCCAGCAGCCCAGGGCCGGGGAGGAGCTCCTATAATTCACCCCTCCACTTT. Amino acids: CASSPGPGRSSYNSPLHF.

The chain combines TRBV28 with TRBJ2-7; the match to TRBD1 covers 7 bases. The CDR3 extends over 14 amino acids. The V gene's germline CDR1 is MDHEN and CDR2 SYDVKM. V was clipped by 6 bases and J by 6 bases; unmatched bases: 11. This CDR3 reads CASSPNRGSGEQYF. CDR3 nucleotide sequence: TGTGCCAGCAGCCCGAACAGGGGCAGTGGCGAGCAGTACTTC.

V usage is TRBV4-2 and J usage is TRBJ1-1; 7 nucleotides line up with TRBD1. V was pared by 4 bases and J by 1 base, with 3 bases of the junction left unmatched. The CDR3 loop spans 14 amino acids. The germline V gene has CDR1 LGHNA and CDR2 YNFKEQ. The CDR3 DNA is TGTGCCAGCAGCCTCGACAGGGCGAACACTGAAGCTTTCTTT. The encoded protein is CASSLDRANTEAFF.

The chain is built from TRBV5-1 and TRBJ2-3, with 7 positions matching TRBD1. CDR1 is SGHRS, CDR2 YFSETQ, per germline. The CDR3 loop spans 14 amino acids. Losses at the gene ends were 7 bases for V and 4 bases for J; bases not matched to a gene: 9. Written as DNA, the CDR3 is TGCGCCAGCCACAGGGGAGTGACGGCAGATACGCAGTATTTT. The encoded protein is CASHRGVTADTQYF.

This chain links TRBV7-9 with TRBJ2-5; 8 bases align to TRBD2. The CDR3 runs to 15 residues. V lost 3 bases to trimming and J lost 4 bases; unmatched junction nucleotides: 7. Germline values: CDR1 SEHNR, CDR2 FQNEAQ (reference sequence). In DNA form, the CDR3 reads TGTGCCAGCAGCTTTTCTGCGGGAGGAGGAGAGACCCAGTACTTC. It translates to CASSFSAGGGETQYF.

The gene calls are TRBV13 and TRBJ1-1; TRBD1 matches at 10 bases. The germline V gene encodes CDR1 PRHDT and CDR2 FYEKMQ (reference sequence). Trimming cost V 4 bases and J 12 bases; bases outside gene matches: 8. The CDR3 is 13 residues long. This chain's CDR3 is CASSSLRTGGPFF. The CDR3 nucleotides read TGTGCCAGCAGCTCCCTTCGGACAGGGGGGCCTTTCTTT.

This rearrangement joins TRBV7-9 to TRBJ2-3; TRBD2 aligns across 10 bases. V shed 6 bases and J 6 bases; nucleotides not matched to a gene: 6. CDR1 is SEHNR, CDR2 FQNEAQ, per germline (reference sequence). The CDR3 has 14 residues. In nucleotides, the CDR3 is TGTGCCAGCAGTACCGGGACTAGCGCCGATACGCAGTATTTT. This translates into CASSTGTSADTQYF.

The chain has TRBV7-9 and TRBJ1-1; tentative D call: TRBD1 (5 bases). Deletions cut 5 bases from V and 2 bases from J, with 18 bases between. Germline CDR1 is SEHNR and CDR2 is FQNEAQ (reference sequence). This CDR3 spans 16 amino acids. CDR3 in amino acids: CASSPWTGTANTEAFF. For the CDR3, the DNA is TGTGCCAGCAGCCCCTGGACCGGGACTGCTAACACTGAAGCTTTCTTT.

The V gene is TRBV5-1, the J gene TRBJ2-1; TRBD1 is a possible D gene (6 bases). CDR3 length: 15 amino acids. Germline V gene lookup returns CDR1 SGHRS and CDR2 YFSETQ. V gave up 4 bases and J gave up 6 bases, with 17 bases separating them. The DNA for the CDR3 is TGCGCCAGCAGCCCCCTTGGGGACAATGGCAATGAGCAGTTCTTC. Translating gives CASSPLGDNGNEQFF. The entire variable domain, with the rest obtained from reference TRBV5-1 and TRBJ2-1, is as follows: KAGVTQTPRYLIKTRGQQVTLSCSPISGHRSVSWYQQTPGQGLQFLFEYFSETQRNKGNFPGRFSGRQFSNSRSEMNVSTLELGDSALYLCASSPLGDNGNEQFFGPGTRLTVL.

The chain joins TRBV6-5 to TRBJ1-5; no reliable D call. The CDR3 runs 13 residues. Trimming pared 5 bases from V and 5 bases from J, leaving 10 bases between. Germline loops: CDR1 MNHEY, CDR2 SVGAGI. DNA of the CDR3: TGTGCCAGCAGTCACGAAAGAGATCAGCCCCAGCATTTT. It codes for CASSHERDQPQHF.

The chain combines TRBV29-1 with TRBJ2-7; D perhaps matches TRBD2 (6 bases). V was cut by 6 bases and J by 4 bases, with 16 bases left in between. Germline values: CDR1 SQVTM, CDR2 ANQGSEA. This CDR3 spans 13 amino acids. The CDR3 sequence is CSVGTSRGYEQYF. The CDR3 coding sequence is TGCAGCGTCGGGACTTCCCGGGGGTACGAGCAGTACTTC.

The rearrangement links TRBV30 to TRBJ1-6, with D possibly being TRBD1 (5 bases). V gave up 6 bases and J gave up 6 bases, with 18 bases separating them. This CDR3 spans 15 amino acids. Germline V lookup: CDR1 GTSNPN, CDR2 SVGIG (reference sequence). CDR3 amino acids: CACKETASFNSPLHF. The CDR3 nucleotides read TGTGCCTGCAAAGAGACAGCTTCGTTTAATTCACCCCTCCACTTT. The full variable domain, with the rest looked up from reference TRBV30 and TRBJ1-6, is SQTIHQWPATLVQPVGSPLSLECTVEGTSNPNLYWYRQAAGRGLQLLFYSVGIGQISSEVPQNLSASRPQDRQFILSSKKLLLSDSGFYLCACKETASFNSPLHFGNGTRLTVT.

The V and J genes are TRBV12-3 or TRBV12-4 and TRBJ1-2; 7 bases are shared with TRBD1. The CDR3 contains 13 residues. Trimming at V came to 7 bases and at J to 8 bases, leaving 10 bases not matched to a gene. DNA for the CDR3: TGTGCCAGCACCTCGACAGGGTTGGACGGCTACACCTTC. It is translated as CASTSTGLDGYTF.